The 29 T cell receptor beta chains presented below share a single source sample, sequenced in a study of blood T cell repertoires in COVID-19. Generated by immunoSEQ multiplex PCR, the TCRdb table keeps only in-frame clones and is missing some. The sample has around 83,000 clones, approximately 86% seen once. Input material: peripheral blood. These receptors were collected from a man aged 80 or over with active or convalescent COVID-19.

This chain links TRBV7-2 with TRBJ2-7, with D possibly TRBD2 on 6 matching bases. This CDR3 region has 15 residues. The germline V gene encodes CDR1 SGHTA and CDR2 FQGNSA. Trimming took 2 bases from V and 2 from J, leaving 13 bases between them. The CDR3: CASSLRSAGPYEQYV. In DNA form, the CDR3 reads TGTGCCAGCAGCTTAAGATCAGCGGGTCCCTACGAGCAGTACGTC.

This rearrangement joins TRBV6-1 to TRBJ1-5; 7 nucleotides match TRBD1. CDR1 and CDR2 from the germline V gene are MNHNS and SASEGT. The CDR3 spans 15 residues. V gave up 3 bases and J gave up 5 bases; unmatched junction bases: 7. CDR3 protein: CASSDPGQLHQPQHF. In DNA, the CDR3 is TGTGCCAGCAGTGACCCGGGACAGCTCCATCAGCCCCAGCATTTT.

This rearrangement joins TRBV10-3 to TRBJ2-7; 11 bases match TRBD1. After removal of 6 bases from V and 5 bases from J, the junction contained 3 bases not matched to a gene. Germline V gives CDR1 ENHRY, CDR2 SYGVKD. The CDR3 has 13 residues. CDR3 protein: CAIRGQGANEQYV. The DNA of the CDR3 is TGTGCCATCAGAGGACAGGGGGCTAACGAGCAGTACGTC.

This clone was seen more than once but under ten times. CDR3 residues: CASSPILNRRVGYGYTF. CDR3 DNA: TGTGCCAGCAGTCCCATTCTTAATCGCAGGGTAGGCTATGGCTACACCTTC. The V and J genes are TRBV6-4 and TRBJ1-2; a weak D match, TRBD1 (5 bases). V was cut by 5 bases and J by 4 bases, with 23 bases left in between. The length of the CDR3 is 17 residues. Germline V gene sequence: CDR1 MRHNA, CDR2 SNTAGT.

V gene TRBV19 combines with J gene TRBJ1-4, with a tentative D call TRBD1 (6 bases). Germline V CDR1 and CDR2: LNHDA, SQIVND (reference sequence). The CDR3 consists of 16 residues. Trimming removed 6 bases from V and 6 bases from J, with 20 bases in between. Here the CDR3 reads CASSFIQGRADEKLFF. Written as DNA, the CDR3 is TGTGCCAGTAGCTTTATACAGGGTCGGGCGGATGAAAAACTGTTTTTT.

The CDR3 region has the DNA TGTGCCAGCAGCTCGGGGTTACCCACTGAAGCTTTCTTT. It is translated as CASSSGLPTEAFF. The chain uses TRBV28 and TRBJ1-1; D is undetermined. V lost 6 bases to trimming and J lost 4 bases, with 12 bases between them. The CDR3 loop spans 13 amino acids. Germline-derived CDR1 and CDR2 are MDHEN and SYDVKM.

This chain links TRBV6-5 with TRBJ1-3, with TRBD1 identical over 7 bases. The ends lost 2 bases at V and 4 bases at J; junction bases unmatched: 8. Germline V CDR1 and CDR2: MNHEY, SVGAGI. CDR3 length: 16 residues. This CDR3 reads CASSYTSRQGGNTIYF. CDR3 sequence (DNA): TGTGCCAGCAGTTACACCTCCCGACAGGGCGGAAACACCATATATTTT.

The gene calls are TRBV3-1 (or the pseudogene TRBV3-2) and TRBJ2-1; 9 positions match TRBD1. With 0 bases clipped from V and 6 bases from J, the junction kept 9 bases outside the gene matches. The length of the CDR3 is 17 residues. Germline V lookup: CDR1 LGHDT, CDR2 YNNKEL (reference sequence). The CDR3: CASSQDPRGTGSNEQFF. For the CDR3, the DNA is TGTGCCAGCAGCCAAGATCCGAGGGGGACAGGGTCCAATGAGCAGTTCTTC.

V and J are TRBV11-1 and TRBJ2-3, with D hard to call. Trimming shortened V by 6 bases and J by 2 bases, and 12 bases separated the two germline ends. The CDR3 consists of 14 residues. Germline V lookup: CDR1 SGHAT, CDR2 FQDESV (reference sequence). CDR3 nucleotide sequence: TGTGCCAGCAGTCTTAGACATCCCACAGATACGCAGTATTTT. This codes for CASSLRHPTDTQYF. The full variable domain, rest sourced from reference TRBV11-1 and TRBJ2-3, is EAEVAQSPRYKITEKSQAVAFWCDPISGHATLYWYRQILGQGPELLVQFQDESVVDDSQLPKDRFSAERLKGVDSTLKIQPAELGDSAMYLCASSLRHPTDTQYFGPGTRLTVL.

The rearrangement uses TRBV14 and TRBJ2-3, with D possibly matching TRBD2 (5 bases). The CDR3 has 18 residues. Germline V gene lookup returns CDR1 SGHDN and CDR2 FVKESK. V shed 3 bases and J shed 1 base, with 20 bases lying between them. The CDR3: CASSHGLISSGRTDTQYF. CDR3 DNA: TGTGCCAGCAGCCACGGACTCATCTCCAGCGGACGCACAGATACGCAGTATTTT.

This clone occurred a few times. The gene calls are TRBV7-9 and TRBJ2-7; 11 bases match TRBD1. The CDR3 length is 14 residues. J lost 4 bases, V lost 7 bases, and 6 bases had no gene match. The germline gives CDR1 SEHNR, CDR2 FQNEAQ (reference sequence). The CDR3 spells CASTRTGGGYEQYV. The CDR3 nucleotides read TGTGCCAGCACCCGGACAGGGGGCGGATACGAGCAGTACGTC.

The chain has TRBV19 and TRBJ1-1, with a possible D match to TRBD1 (6 bases). This CDR3 contains 13 residues. V was trimmed by 6 bases and J by 4 bases, leaving 12 bases between them. Germline V CDR1 and CDR2: LNHDA, SQIVND (reference sequence). Here the CDR3 DNA reads TGTGCCAGTAGCGACAGGACTCCCACTGAAGCTTTCTTT. Translated: CASSDRTPTEAFF.

The rearrangement joins TRBV28 to TRBJ1-5; TRBD1 aligns across 7 bases. V shed 10 bases, J shed 6 bases, and the junction held 6 bases outside the gene matches. CDR1 MDHEN and CDR2 SYDVKM come from the germline V gene. The CDR3 is 12 residues long. CDR3 nucleotide sequence: TGTGCCACCGCAGGGGGGCCTCAGCCCCAGCATTTT. This encodes CATAGGPQPQHF.

This chain joins TRBV27 and TRBJ1-5; the match to TRBD1 covers 9 bases. Trimming took 6 bases from V and 3 from J; bases not matched to a gene: 6. Germline V lookup: CDR1 MNHEY, CDR2 SMNVEV (reference sequence). The CDR3 consists of 15 residues. The CDR3 sequence is CASSPGTGNNQPQHF. The DNA for the CDR3 is TGTGCCAGCAGCCCCGGGACAGGGAACAATCAGCCCCAGCATTTT.

The chain joins TRBV12-3 or TRBV12-4 to TRBJ1-1; D is undetermined. This CDR3 has 11 residues. With 6 bases removed from V and 2 bases from J, the gap between germline ends came to 4 bases. The chain's CDR3 is CASRQNTEAFF. Written as DNA, the CDR3 is TGTGCCAGCAGACAAAACACTGAAGCTTTCTTT.

This clone was recorded once. The chain has TRBV5-1 and TRBJ2-1; possible D gene TRBD2, 6 bases. There are 15 residues in the CDR3. The V end lost 3 bases, the J end lost 6 bases, and 16 bases lay between the germline ends. Per the germline V gene, CDR1 is SGHRS and CDR2 is YFSETQ. The CDR3 region has the DNA TGCGCCAGCAGCTCCTCTGGCGGGGCCCTCAATGAGCAGTTCTTC. This codes for CASSSSGGALNEQFF.

This clone was picked up one time. The V gene is TRBV27, the J gene TRBJ2-1; 10 nucleotides align to TRBD2. The CDR3 runs to 15 residues. Germline CDR1 and CDR2: MNHEY and SMNVEV (reference sequence). V was pared by 3 bases and J by 3 bases, with 2 bases of the junction left unmatched. This chain's CDR3 is CASSLTSGFYNEQFF. The CDR3 DNA follows: TGTGCCAGCAGTTTGACTAGCGGGTTCTACAATGAGCAGTTCTTC.

A few counts support this clone. The chain has TRBV5-4 and TRBJ1-2; D is perhaps TRBD1 (5 bases). Germline loops: CDR1 SGHNT, CDR2 YYREEE (reference sequence). V dropped 0 bases and J dropped 7 bases, with 10 bases sitting between them. CDR3 size: 13 residues. CDR3 bases: TGTGCCAGCAGCTTGGCCCAGGGAGGTGGCTACACCTTC. This codes for CASSLAQGGGYTF. The variable domain in full, completed from reference TRBV5-4 and TRBJ1-2, reads ETGVTQSPTHLIKTRGQQVTLRCSSQSGHNTVSWYQQALGQGPQFIFQYYREEENGRGNFPPRFSGLQFPNYSSELNVNALELDDSALYLCASSLAQGGGYTFGSGTRLTVV.

The chain joins TRBV28 to TRBJ1-2; D gene uncertain. Germline values: CDR1 MDHEN, CDR2 SYDVKM. This CDR3 is built from 12 residues. V lost 3 bases and J 8 bases, leaving 10 bases between the germline ends. The CDR3 nucleotides read TGTGCCAGCAGTTTTTCTAATCGAGGCTACACCTTC. This translates into CASSFSNRGYTF.

The chain employs TRBV5-6 and TRBJ1-6; no firm D call. The CDR3 spans 15 residues. Trimming took off 8 bases at V and 0 bases at J, with 12 bases between the two ends. The germline V gene encodes CDR1 SGHDT and CDR2 YYEEEE. The chain's CDR3 is CARPWRSSYNSPLHF. The CDR3 bases are TGTGCCAGGCCATGGAGAAGCTCCTATAATTCACCCCTCCACTTT.

A note on this clone: An end of the junction differs from the germline gene, which may be a read error. In DNA form, the CDR3 reads TGTGCTAGTGGTCCACCGACAGGGGCCGTGTCCTTC. It specifies CASGPPTGAVSF. The V and J genes are TRBV12-5 and TRBJ1-2, with TRBD1 identical over 8 bases. Per germline, CDR1 LGHNT and CDR2 FRNRAP. The CDR3 contains 12 residues.

The chain has TRBV30 and TRBJ1-6, with 7 bases aligning to TRBD1. Germline CDR1 reads GTSNPN; CDR2 reads SVGIG (reference sequence). V shed 5 bases and J 10 bases; nucleotides not matched to a gene: 11. The CDR3 runs to 14 residues. The CDR3 DNA reads as TGTGCCTGGTCGCAGGAGGGGGCGCGATCACCCCTCCACTTT. Its protein product is CAWSQEGARSPLHF.

CDR3 sequence (DNA): TGCGCCAGCAGCTACGACAGGGTCGGAGTTCGCAATGAGCAGTTCTTC. Its protein is CASSYDRVGVRNEQFF. This chain uses TRBV5-1 with TRBJ2-1, with 7 positions matching TRBD1. CDR1 SGHRS and CDR2 YFSETQ come from the germline V gene. V trimming: 3 bases; J trimming: 6 bases; junction bases outside the gene matches: 12. The CDR3 is 16 residues long.

A few counts support this clone. V gene TRBV10-1 combines with J gene TRBJ1-6; possible D gene TRBD1, 5 bases. The CDR3 totals 13 residues. V was shortened by 5 bases and J by 7 bases, with 9 bases between the two germline ends. Germline loops: CDR1 WNHNN, CDR2 SYGVQD (reference sequence). CDR3: CASSKDTNSPLHF. The CDR3 nucleotides read TGCGCCAGCAGTAAGGACACCAATTCACCCCTCCACTTT.

The V call is TRBV11-3, the J call TRBJ2-3, with 9 bases matching TRBD2. V dropped 5 bases and J dropped 5; count of bases not matched to a gene: 14. The germline V gene encodes CDR1 SGHNT and CDR2 YENEEA. This CDR3 is built from 17 residues. The CDR3 loop is CASSPRGRSGSIDTQYF. The DNA for the CDR3 is TGTGCCAGCAGCCCCCGGGGTCGTAGCGGGAGTATAGATACGCAGTATTTT. Together with reference TRBV11-3 and TRBJ2-3, the CDR3 gives the full variable domain: EAGVVQSPRYKIIEKKQPVAFWCNPISGHNTLYWYLQNLGQGPELLIRYENEEAVDDSQLPKDRFSAERLKGVDSTLKIQPAELGDSAVYLCASSPRGRSGSIDTQYFGPGTRLTVL.

V usage is TRBV30 and J usage is TRBJ2-6; tentatively, D is TRBD1 (5 bases). This CDR3 is 15 amino acids long. V was cut by 2 bases and J by 1 base, with 9 bases left in between. Germline V gene lookup returns CDR1 GTSNPN and CDR2 SVGIG (reference sequence). As DNA, the CDR3 is TGTGCCTGGAGTACGCAGGGTTCTGGGGCCAACGTCCTGACTTTC. Its protein product is CAWSTQGSGANVLTF.

This sequence joins TRBV5-8 and TRBJ1-5; no firm D call. CDR1 is SGHTS and CDR2 is YDEGEE in the germline V gene. The CDR3 loop spans 13 amino acids. V lost 1 base and J 4 bases, leaving 6 bases between the germline ends. CDR3 in DNA: TGTGCCAGCAGCTTGCGAGGGAATCAGCCCCAGCATTTT. It yields the protein CASSLRGNQPQHF.

V and J are TRBV11-2 and TRBJ1-2, with D possibly TRBD1 on 5 matching bases. The CDR3 runs to 12 residues. Looked up from germline, CDR1 is SGHAT and CDR2 is FQNNGV. Trimming removed 6 bases from V and 5 bases from J, with 10 bases in between. The CDR3 loop reads CASSPEGYGYTF. In DNA, the CDR3 is TGTGCCAGCAGTCCGGAGGGGTATGGCTACACCTTC.

The CDR3 coding sequence is TGTGCCAGTAGTGCAAGACAGGGCAGCTACACCTTC. Its translation is CASSARQGSYTF. The chain is built from TRBV19 and TRBJ1-2; 7 positions agree with TRBD1. V was clipped by 5 bases and J by 9 bases; unmatched bases: 6. The CDR3 runs to 12 residues. Germline V lookup: CDR1 LNHDA, CDR2 SQIVND (reference sequence).